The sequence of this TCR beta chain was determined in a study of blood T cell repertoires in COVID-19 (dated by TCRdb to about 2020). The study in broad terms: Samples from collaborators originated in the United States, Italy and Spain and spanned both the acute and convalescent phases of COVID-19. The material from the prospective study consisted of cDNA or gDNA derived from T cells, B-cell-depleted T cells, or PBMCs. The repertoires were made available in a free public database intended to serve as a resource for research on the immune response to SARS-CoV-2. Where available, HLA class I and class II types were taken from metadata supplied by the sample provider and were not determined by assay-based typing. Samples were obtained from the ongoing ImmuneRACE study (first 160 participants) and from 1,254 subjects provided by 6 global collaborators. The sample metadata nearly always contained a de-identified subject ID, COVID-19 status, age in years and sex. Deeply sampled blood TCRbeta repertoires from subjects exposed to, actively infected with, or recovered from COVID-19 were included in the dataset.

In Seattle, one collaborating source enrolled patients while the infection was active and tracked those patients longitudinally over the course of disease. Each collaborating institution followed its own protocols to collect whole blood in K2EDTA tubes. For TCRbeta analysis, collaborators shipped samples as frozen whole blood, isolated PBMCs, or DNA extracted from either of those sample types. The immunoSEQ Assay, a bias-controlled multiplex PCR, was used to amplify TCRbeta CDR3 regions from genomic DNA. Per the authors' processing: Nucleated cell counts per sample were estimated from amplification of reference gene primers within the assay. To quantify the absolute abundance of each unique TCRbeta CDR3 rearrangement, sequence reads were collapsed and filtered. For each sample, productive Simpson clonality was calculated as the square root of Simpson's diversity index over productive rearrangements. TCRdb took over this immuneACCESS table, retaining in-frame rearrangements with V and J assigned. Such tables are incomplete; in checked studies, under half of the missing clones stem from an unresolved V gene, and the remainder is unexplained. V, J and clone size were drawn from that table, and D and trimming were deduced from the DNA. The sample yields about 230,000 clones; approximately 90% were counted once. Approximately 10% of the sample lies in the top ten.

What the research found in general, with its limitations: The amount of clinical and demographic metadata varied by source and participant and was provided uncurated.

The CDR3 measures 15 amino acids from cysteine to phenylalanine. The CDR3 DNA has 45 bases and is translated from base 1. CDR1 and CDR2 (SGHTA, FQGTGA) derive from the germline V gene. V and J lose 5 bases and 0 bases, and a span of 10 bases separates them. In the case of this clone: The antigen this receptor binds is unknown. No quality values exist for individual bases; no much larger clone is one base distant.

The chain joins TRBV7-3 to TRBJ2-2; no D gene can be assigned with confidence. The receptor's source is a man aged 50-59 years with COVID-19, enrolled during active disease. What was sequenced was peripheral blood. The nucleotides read TGTGCCAGCAGCCCGACGGGTCCGAACACCGGGGAGCTGTTTTTT. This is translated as CASSPTGPNTGELFF.